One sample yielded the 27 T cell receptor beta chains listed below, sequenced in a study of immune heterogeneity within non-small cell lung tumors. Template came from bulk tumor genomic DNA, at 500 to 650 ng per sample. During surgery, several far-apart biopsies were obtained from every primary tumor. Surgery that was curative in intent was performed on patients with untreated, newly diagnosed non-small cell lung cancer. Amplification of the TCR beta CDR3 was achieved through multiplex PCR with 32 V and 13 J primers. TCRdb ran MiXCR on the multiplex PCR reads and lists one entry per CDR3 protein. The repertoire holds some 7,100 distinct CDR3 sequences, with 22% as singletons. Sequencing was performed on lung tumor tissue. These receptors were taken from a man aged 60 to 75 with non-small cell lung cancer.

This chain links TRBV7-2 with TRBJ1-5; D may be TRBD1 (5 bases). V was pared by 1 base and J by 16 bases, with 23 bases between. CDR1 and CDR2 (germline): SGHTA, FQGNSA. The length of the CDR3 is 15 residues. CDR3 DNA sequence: TGTGCCAGCAGCTTAGATTTCGGGGGATCGCAGCCCCCCCATTTT. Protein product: CASSLDFGGSQPPHF.

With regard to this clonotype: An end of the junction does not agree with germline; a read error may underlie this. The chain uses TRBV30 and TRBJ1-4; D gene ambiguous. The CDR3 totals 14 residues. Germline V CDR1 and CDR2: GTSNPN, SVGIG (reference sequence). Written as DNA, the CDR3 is TGCGCCTGGAGTGGACTCACGGCCACCCAAAAACTGTTTTTT. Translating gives CAWSGLTATQKLFF.

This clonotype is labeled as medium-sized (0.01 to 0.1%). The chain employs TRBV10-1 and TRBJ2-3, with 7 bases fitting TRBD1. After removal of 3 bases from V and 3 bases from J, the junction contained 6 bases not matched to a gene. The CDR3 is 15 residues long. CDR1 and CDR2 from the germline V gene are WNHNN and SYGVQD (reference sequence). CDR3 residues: CASSDRTGWTDTQYF. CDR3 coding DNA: TGCGCCAGCAGTGACAGGACAGGATGGACAGATACGCAGTATTTT.

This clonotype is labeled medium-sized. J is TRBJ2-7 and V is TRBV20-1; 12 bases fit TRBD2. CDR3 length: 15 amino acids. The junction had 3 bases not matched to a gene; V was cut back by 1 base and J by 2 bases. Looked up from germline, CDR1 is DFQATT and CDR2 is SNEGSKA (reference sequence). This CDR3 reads CSARGTSGEAYEQYF. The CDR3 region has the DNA TGCAGTGCTAGAGGGACTAGCGGGGAAGCCTACGAGCAGTACTTC.

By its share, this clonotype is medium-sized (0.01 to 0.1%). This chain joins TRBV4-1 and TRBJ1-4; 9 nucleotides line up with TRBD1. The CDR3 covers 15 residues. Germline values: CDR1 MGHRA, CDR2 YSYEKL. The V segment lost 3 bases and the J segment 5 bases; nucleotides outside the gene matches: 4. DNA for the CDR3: TGCGCCAGCAGCCAGATACAGGGGGCCAATGAAAAACTGTTTTTT. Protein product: CASSQIQGANEKLFF.

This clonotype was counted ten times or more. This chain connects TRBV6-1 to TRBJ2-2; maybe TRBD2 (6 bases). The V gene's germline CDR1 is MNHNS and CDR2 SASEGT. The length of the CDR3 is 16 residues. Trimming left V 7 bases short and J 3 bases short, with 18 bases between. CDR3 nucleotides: TGTGCCAGCAACCCGGGCGGGACTCGATACACCGGGGAGCTGTTTTTT. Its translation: CASNPGGTRYTGELFF.

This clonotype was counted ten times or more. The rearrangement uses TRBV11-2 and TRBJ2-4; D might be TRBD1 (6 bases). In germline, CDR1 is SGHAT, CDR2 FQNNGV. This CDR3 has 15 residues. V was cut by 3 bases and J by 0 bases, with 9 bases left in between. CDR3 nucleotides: TGTGCCAGCAGCTTGGACAGACTAGCCAAAAACATTCAGTACTTC. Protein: CASSLDRLAKNIQYF.

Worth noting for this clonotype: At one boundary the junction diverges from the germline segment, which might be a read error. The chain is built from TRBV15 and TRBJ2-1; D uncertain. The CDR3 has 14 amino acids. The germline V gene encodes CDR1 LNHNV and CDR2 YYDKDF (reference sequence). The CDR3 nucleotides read TGTGCCACCAGCAGCCTACGCTCCTACAATGAGCACTTCTTC. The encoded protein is CATSSLRSYNEHFF.

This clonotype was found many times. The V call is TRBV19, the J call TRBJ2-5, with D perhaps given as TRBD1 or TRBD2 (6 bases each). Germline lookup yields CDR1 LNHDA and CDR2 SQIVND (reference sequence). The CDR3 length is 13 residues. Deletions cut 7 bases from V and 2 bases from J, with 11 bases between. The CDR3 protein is CASNRDFQETQYF. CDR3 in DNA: TGTGCCAGTAACAGGGACTTTCAAGAGACCCAGTACTTC.

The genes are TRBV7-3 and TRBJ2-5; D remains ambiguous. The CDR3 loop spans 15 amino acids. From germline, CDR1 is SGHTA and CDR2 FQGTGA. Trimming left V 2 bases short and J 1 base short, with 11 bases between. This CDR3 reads CASSLRPGPQETQYF. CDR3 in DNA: TGTGCCAGCAGCTTACGGCCAGGCCCCCAAGAGACCCAGTACTTC.

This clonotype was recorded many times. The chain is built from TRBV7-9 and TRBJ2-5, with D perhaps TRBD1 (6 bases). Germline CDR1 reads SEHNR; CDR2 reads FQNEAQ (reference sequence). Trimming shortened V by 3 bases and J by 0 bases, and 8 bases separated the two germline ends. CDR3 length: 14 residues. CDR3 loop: CASSFRQDQETQYF. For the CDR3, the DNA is TGTGCCAGCAGCTTCAGACAGGACCAAGAGACCCAGTACTTC.

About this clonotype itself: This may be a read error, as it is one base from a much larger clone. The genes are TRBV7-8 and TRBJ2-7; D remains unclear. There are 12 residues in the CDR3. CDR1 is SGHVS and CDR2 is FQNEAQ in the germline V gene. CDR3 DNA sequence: TGTGCCGGCAGCCTGACGTGGGACGAGCAGTACTTC. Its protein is CAGSLTWDEQYF. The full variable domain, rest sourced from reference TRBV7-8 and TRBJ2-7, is GAGVSQSPRYKVAKRGQDVALRCDPISGHVSLFWYQQALGQGPEFLTYFQNEAQLDKSGLPSDRFFAERPEGSVSTLKIQRTQQEDSAVYLCAGSLTWDEQYFGPGTRLTVT.

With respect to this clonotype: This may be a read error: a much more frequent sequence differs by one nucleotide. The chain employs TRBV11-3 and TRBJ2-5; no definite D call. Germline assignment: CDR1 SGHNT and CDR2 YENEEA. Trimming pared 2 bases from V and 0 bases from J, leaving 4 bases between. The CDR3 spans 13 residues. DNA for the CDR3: TGTGCCAGCAGCTTATATGACCAAGAGACCCAGTACTTC. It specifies CASSLYDQETQYF. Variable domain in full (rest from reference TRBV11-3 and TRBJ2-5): EAGVVQSPRYKIIEKKQPVAFWCNPISGHNTLYWYLQNLGQGPELLIRYENEEAVDDSQLPKDRFSAERLKGVDSTLKIQPAELGDSAVYLCASSLYDQETQYFGPGTRLLVL.

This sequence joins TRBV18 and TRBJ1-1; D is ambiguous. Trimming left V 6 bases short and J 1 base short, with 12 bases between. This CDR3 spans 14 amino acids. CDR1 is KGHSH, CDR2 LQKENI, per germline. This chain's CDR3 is CASSPTLRNTEAFF. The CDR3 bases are TGTGCCAGCTCCCCCACCCTCAGGAACACTGAAGCTTTCTTT.

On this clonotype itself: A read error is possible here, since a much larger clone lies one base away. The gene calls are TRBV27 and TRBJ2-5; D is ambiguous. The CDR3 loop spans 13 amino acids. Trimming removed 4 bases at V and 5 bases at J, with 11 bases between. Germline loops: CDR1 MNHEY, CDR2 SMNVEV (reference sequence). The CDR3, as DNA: TGTGCCAGCAGTTCCAGTCCCGGGGAGACCCAGTACTTC. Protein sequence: CASSSSPGETQYF.

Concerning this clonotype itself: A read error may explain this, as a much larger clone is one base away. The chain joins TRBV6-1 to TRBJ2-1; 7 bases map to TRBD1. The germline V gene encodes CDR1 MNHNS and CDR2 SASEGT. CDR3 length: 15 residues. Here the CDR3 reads CASSKPGQNYNEQLF. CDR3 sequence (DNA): TGTGCCAGCAGTAAACCGGGACAGAATTACAATGAGCAGCTCTTC.

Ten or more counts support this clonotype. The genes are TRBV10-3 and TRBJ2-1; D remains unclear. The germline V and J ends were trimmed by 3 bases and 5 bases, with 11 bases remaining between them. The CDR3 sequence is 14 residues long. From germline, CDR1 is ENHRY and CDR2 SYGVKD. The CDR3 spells CAISDRVSNNEQFF. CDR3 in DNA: TGTGCCATCAGTGATCGCGTCTCTAACAATGAGCAGTTCTTC.

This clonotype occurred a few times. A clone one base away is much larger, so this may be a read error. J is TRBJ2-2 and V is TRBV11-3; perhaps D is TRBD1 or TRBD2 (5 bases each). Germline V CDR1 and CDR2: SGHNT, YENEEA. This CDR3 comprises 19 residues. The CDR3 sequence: CASSLDRWSPGQNTGELLF. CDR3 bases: TGTGCCAGCAGCTTAGATCGGTGGTCCCCGGGGCAGAACACCGGGGAGCTGCTTTTT.

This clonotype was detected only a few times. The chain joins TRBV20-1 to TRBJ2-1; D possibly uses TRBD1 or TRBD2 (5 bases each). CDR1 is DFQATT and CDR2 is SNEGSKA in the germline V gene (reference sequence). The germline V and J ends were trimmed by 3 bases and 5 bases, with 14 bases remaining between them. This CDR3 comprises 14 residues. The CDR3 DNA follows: TGCAGTGCTAGTTGGGGGAGTGCCCACAATGAGCAGTTCTTC. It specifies CSASWGSAHNEQFF.

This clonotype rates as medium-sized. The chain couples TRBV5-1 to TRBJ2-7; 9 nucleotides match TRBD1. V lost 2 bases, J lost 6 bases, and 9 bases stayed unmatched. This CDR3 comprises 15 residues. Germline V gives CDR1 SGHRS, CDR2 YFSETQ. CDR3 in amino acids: CASSFRQGGVGEQYF. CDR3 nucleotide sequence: TGCGCCAGCAGCTTTCGACAGGGGGGGGTTGGCGAGCAGTACTTC.

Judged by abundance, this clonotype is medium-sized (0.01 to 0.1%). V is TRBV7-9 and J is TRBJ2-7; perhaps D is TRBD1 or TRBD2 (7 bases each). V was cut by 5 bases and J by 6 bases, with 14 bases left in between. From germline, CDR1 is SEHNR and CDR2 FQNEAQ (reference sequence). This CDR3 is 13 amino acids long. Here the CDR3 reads CASSRQGGREQYF. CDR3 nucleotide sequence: TGTGCCAGCAGCCGACAGGGAGGGCGCGAGCAGTACTTC.

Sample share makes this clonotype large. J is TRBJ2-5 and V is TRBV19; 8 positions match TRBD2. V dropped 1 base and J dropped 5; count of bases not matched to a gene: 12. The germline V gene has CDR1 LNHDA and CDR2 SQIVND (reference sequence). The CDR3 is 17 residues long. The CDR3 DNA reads TGTGCCAGTAGTATAGTTGGGTCCGGAGGCGGGGGGGAGACCCAGTACTTC. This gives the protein CASSIVGSGGGGETQYF.

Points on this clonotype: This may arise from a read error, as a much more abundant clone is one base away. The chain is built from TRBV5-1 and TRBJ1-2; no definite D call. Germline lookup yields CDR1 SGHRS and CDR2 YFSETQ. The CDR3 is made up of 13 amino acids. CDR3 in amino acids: CARSLDPNYGYTF. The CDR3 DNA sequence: TGCGCCAGAAGCTTGGACCCTAACTATGGCTACACCTTC.

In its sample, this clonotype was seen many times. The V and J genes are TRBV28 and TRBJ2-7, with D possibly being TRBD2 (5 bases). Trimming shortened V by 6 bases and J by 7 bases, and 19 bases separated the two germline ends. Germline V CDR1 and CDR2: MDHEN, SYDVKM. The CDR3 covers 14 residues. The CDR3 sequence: CASRRLAYGGEQYF. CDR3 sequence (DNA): TGTGCCAGCAGGCGACTCGCTTATGGCGGGGAGCAGTACTTC.

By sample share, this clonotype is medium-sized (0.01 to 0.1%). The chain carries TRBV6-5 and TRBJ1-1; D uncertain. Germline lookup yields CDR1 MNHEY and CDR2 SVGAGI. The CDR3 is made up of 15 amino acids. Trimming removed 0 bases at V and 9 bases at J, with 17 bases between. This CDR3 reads CASSYSIIPGSQAFF. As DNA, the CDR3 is TGTGCCAGCAGTTACTCGATTATCCCGGGATCGCAAGCTTTCTTT.

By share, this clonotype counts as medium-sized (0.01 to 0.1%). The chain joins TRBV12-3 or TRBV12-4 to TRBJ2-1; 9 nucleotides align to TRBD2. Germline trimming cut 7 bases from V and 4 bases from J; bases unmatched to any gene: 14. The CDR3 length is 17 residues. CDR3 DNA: TGTGCCAGCACGCTCCGGGGTAGCGGGAGCAGGTACAATGAGCAGTTCTTC. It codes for CASTLRGSGSRYNEQFF.

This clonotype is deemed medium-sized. CDR3 bases: TGTGCCAGCAGTAAAAGGGCGGCATTTCGTTATTCCTACAATGAGCAGTTCTTC. The encoded protein is CASSKRAAFRYSYNEQFF. This sequence joins TRBV28 and TRBJ2-1; D is ambiguous. Trimming cost V 5 bases and J 1 base, with 21 bases left between them. CDR3 length: 18 residues. Germline V CDR1 and CDR2: MDHEN, SYDVKM.